The rows below give T cell receptor beta chains drawn from one sample of a study of response to subunit inactivated influenza vaccine. TCRdb reanalysed the RT-PCR reads using MiXCR and keeps one entry per CDR3 protein. The data contain 700,000 to 900,000 distinct CDR3 sequences, approximately 22% of them singletons. This sample comprised PBMCs from blood, obtained less than 6 days after vaccination. The receptors derive from a man aged 45-60 years who received an inactivated influenza vaccine. Both conserved end residues are part of each CDR3. D genes are given only for firm matches. For some rows the clone size is stated as once, few or many, or as a class when expanded; others skip it.

cdr3_nt cdr3_aa clone_size d_call j_call v_call
TGTGCCAGCAGCCCGCCGGGACTCCTAAACTCCTACGAGCAGTACTTC CASSPPGLLNSYEQYF . . TRBJ2-7 TRBV7-2
TGTGCCACCAGCGCTCGCAATCAGCCCCAGCATTTT CATSARNQPQHF few . TRBJ1-5 TRBV24-1
TGTGCCAGCAGTACGACGGGACAGCAAGAGACCCAGTACTTC CASSTTGQQETQYF . TRBD1 TRBJ2-5 TRBV6-2/TRBV6-3
TGCAGTGCTAGATCCGGACAGAATGAAGCTTTCTTT CSARSGQNEAFF few . TRBJ1-1 TRBV20-1
TGTGCCAGCAGCTTATTCGGACTAGCGGGAGCCGATACGCAGTATTTT CASSLFGLAGADTQYF . TRBD2 TRBJ2-3 TRBV13
TGTGCCAGCAGCCAAGACAGTGGGAGTAGGGATGAAAAACTGTTTTTT CASSQDSGSRDEKLFF many . TRBJ1-4 TRBV3-1
TGTGCCAGCAGCTTATCTTCCGGGACGGGAGGAGAGACCCAGTACTTC CASSLSSGTGGETQYF few TRBD2 TRBJ2-5 TRBV7-9
TGTGCCAGCAGCAGATGGGGGGTAGAGGGGGAAAAACTGTTTTTT CASSRWGVEGEKLFF . . TRBJ1-4 TRBV7-2
TGCAGCGTTGAAGGGACTAGTTGGTACAATGAGCAGTTCTTC CSVEGTSWYNEQFF . TRBD2 TRBJ2-1 TRBV29-1
TGTGCCAGCAGCCAAGGGCGGAAGGGACTTAGCACAGATACGCAGTATTTT CASSQGRKGLSTDTQYF . . TRBJ2-3 TRBV11-1
TGTGCCAGCAGCTCGGGGGCCGGGACAGGGGTCGCCGGGCAGTACTTC CASSSGAGTGVAGQYF . TRBD1 TRBJ2-7 TRBV28
TGTGCCAGCAGTTTGAGGGTCAGGGGGAATGAGCAGTTCTTC CASSLRVRGNEQFF few TRBD1 TRBJ2-1 TRBV12-3/TRBV12-4
TGTGCCAGCAGCCCTATGGGGGGGCGCACAGATACGCAGTATTTT CASSPMGGRTDTQYF . . TRBJ2-3 TRBV11-2
TGCGCCAGCAGCTTGTATAGGGGGGAGTCAGATACGCAGTATTTT CASSLYRGESDTQYF . . TRBJ2-3 TRBV5-1
TGTGCCAGCAGATCGGGACTAGCGGGCGGAGAGACCCAGTACTTC CASRSGLAGGETQYF . TRBD2 TRBJ2-5 TRBV12-3/TRBV12-4
TGCAGTGCTAGAGATTTTAGGGCAAACACTGAAGCTTTCTTT CSARDFRANTEAFF few . TRBJ1-1 TRBV20-1
TGTGCCAGCAGCTTGCCATCGCTGAATAGGCCCCACTTC CASSLPSLNRPHF few . TRBJ1-2 TRBV11-1
TGTGCCAGCTCACCACCGGGACAGGGAAACAATCAGCCCCAGCATTTT CASSPPGQGNNQPQHF . TRBD1 TRBJ1-5 TRBV18
TGTGCCAGCAGTTACTCGAAGATCGGGGAAGCTTTCTTT CASSYSKIGEAFF . . TRBJ1-1 TRBV6-5
TGTGCCAGCAGCTTAGGGACAGCCAGGGAGCAGTACTTC CASSLGTAREQYF . TRBD1 TRBJ2-7 TRBV6-2/TRBV6-3
TGTGCCACGCAGTTGGGACCATACAATGAGCAGTTCTTC CATQLGPYNEQFF few . TRBJ2-1 TRBV24-1
TGTGCCAGCAGCCGACTGCGGGTGAGCTCCTACGAGCAGTACTTC CASSRLRVSSYEQYF . . TRBJ2-7 TRBV3-1
TGCGCCAGCAGCTTGACTCCTGGGGTTACCGGGGAGCTGTTTTTT CASSLTPGVTGELFF . . TRBJ2-2 TRBV5-1
TGTGCCAGCAGACAGGGCGCCTTCAATGAGCAGTTCTTC CASRQGAFNEQFF . . TRBJ2-1 TRBV12-3/TRBV12-4
TGTGCCAGCAGCCACCCAGGCCGGGACTGGACCTACAATGAGCAGTTCTTC CASSHPGRDWTYNEQFF . . TRBJ2-1 TRBV6-2/TRBV6-3
TGTGCCAGCAGCTCTAGCGGGAGGGCCAATGAGCAGTTCTTC CASSSSGRANEQFF few TRBD2 TRBJ2-1 TRBV7-9
TGCAGTGCTAGTAGAGGTGGGGGAAAGGGGGAGACCCAGTACTTC CSASRGGGKGETQYF few . TRBJ2-5 TRBV20-1
TGTGCCAGCAGTTTACCATTCGGAACCTACGAGCAGTACTTC CASSLPFGTYEQYF few . TRBJ2-7 TRBV28
TGTGCCAGCACCCTGGGGGACAGGGGGAACACTGAAGCTTTCTTT CASTLGDRGNTEAFF few TRBD1 TRBJ1-1 TRBV28
TGTGCCAGCAGTTACTCGAGTCTGGGGGCGAATGAGCAGTTCTTC CASSYSSLGANEQFF few . TRBJ2-1 TRBV6-5
TGCGCCAGCAGCCCCCACAGGGGGGACGACGGGGAGCTGTTTTTT CASSPHRGDDGELFF few TRBD1 TRBJ2-2 TRBV4-3
TGTGCCAGCAGACGACAGGCCTCCTATGGCTACACCTTC CASRRQASYGYTF many . TRBJ1-2 TRBV12-3/TRBV12-4
TGCAGGTCGTCTCCTAGCGGGAGGGCCGTCGATGAGCAGTTCTTC CRSSPSGRAVDEQFF . TRBD2 TRBJ2-1 TRBV20-1
TGCGCCAGCAGCTTGGGGTTGGGGGCGCATGCCAATGGCTACACCTTC CASSLGLGAHANGYTF many . TRBJ1-2 TRBV5-1
TGTGCCAGCAGTCGGCTAGCGGGAGGGACGGGCACAGATACGCAGTATTTT CASSRLAGGTGTDTQYF . TRBD2 TRBJ2-3 TRBV27
TGTGCCAGCAGCCAAGGCGGGAGTGAGTTCTACGAGCAGTACTTC CASSQGGSEFYEQYF few TRBD2 TRBJ2-7 TRBV4-2
TGTGCCAGCAGCCCACCCGACAGTTTTGATGAAAAACTGTTTTTT CASSPPDSFDEKLFF . . TRBJ1-4 TRBV7-9
TGTGCCAGCAGCCAAGAAGGGGGGAGGAGCAATCAGCCCCAGCATTTT CASSQEGGRSNQPQHF . . TRBJ1-5 TRBV4-2
TGTGCCAGCAGCGTAGGGCAATTAGCTGAAGCTTTCTTT CASSVGQLAEAFF . . TRBJ1-1 TRBV9
TGTGCCAGCAGCCCACCCCCACGACAGGGCAGCCAAGAGACCCAGTACTTC CASSPPPRQGSQETQYF . TRBD1 TRBJ2-5 TRBV7-8
TGTGCCAGCAGTTCGGTCGGGACAGGGTCCATTCAGTACTTC CASSSVGTGSIQYF few TRBD1 TRBJ2-4 TRBV6-2/TRBV6-3
TGTGCCAGCAGTGAACCCCTCGGGGGTCAGCGGGAGCACTCCAATGAGCAGTTCTTC CASSEPLGGQREHSNEQFF few TRBD2 TRBJ2-1 TRBV25-1
TGTGCCAGCAGTGAATGGGCTAGCAGCCGATCGAGCTCCTACAATGAGCAGTTCTTC CASSEWASSRSSSYNEQFF . . TRBJ2-1 TRBV2
TGTGCCAGCAGCCAAGACCTGGGGAACATTCAGTACTTC CASSQDLGNIQYF . . TRBJ2-4 TRBV3-1
TGTGCCAGCAGTTACGCCGGGACAGGGGCCGCCCCTAACTATGGCTACACCTTC CASSYAGTGAAPNYGYTF few TRBD1 TRBJ1-2 TRBV6-5
TGTGCCAGCAGGACCGAGCGATACGAGCAGTACTTC CASRTERYEQYF . . TRBJ2-7 TRBV6-2/TRBV6-3
TGTGCCAGCAGACCTCCCGGGACTACGTCCGGGGAGCTGTTTTTT CASRPPGTTSGELFF . TRBD2 TRBJ2-2 TRBV14
TGTGCCACCAGTGACCCACAGGGATCTAATCAGCCCCAGCATTTT CATSDPQGSNQPQHF . . TRBJ1-5 TRBV24-1
TGTGCCACCAGCAGAGATGGGGCACGGACCTACGAGCAGTACTTC CATSRDGARTYEQYF many . TRBJ2-7 TRBV15
TGTGCCAGCAGCTTGGGGACACAGTACGAGCAGTACTTC CASSLGTQYEQYF few . TRBJ2-7 TRBV7-9
TGCAGTGCTACTCCCTCGACAGGGGAAGACTCACCCCTCCACTTT CSATPSTGEDSPLHF few TRBD1 TRBJ1-6 TRBV20-1
TGTGCCAGCAGCCAAGGAATTGGCGGAAATTCACCCCTCCACTTT CASSQGIGGNSPLHF . . TRBJ1-6 TRBV4-2
TGTGCCAGCAGTGGACCGGACAGGGCGTACAACTATGGCTACACCTTC CASSGPDRAYNYGYTF few TRBD1 TRBJ1-2 TRBV6-1
TGTGCCAGCAGCCCGGGCCCAGGGGGGTACAATGAGCAGTTCTTC CASSPGPGGYNEQFF . . TRBJ2-1 TRBV7-2
TGTGCCAGCAATCCAACAGGGCTAGAAGGCTACACCTTC CASNPTGLEGYTF . . TRBJ1-2 TRBV11-1
TGCAGTGCACAGGGCCCTGCAGTCGATGAGCAGTTCTTC CSAQGPAVDEQFF few . TRBJ2-1 TRBV20-1
TGTGCCAGCAGGGGGGGAGGTGTCAAAAACATTCAGTACTTC CASRGGGVKNIQYF few . TRBJ2-4 TRBV28
TGTGCCACCAAGGGACAGTCAACCGGGGAGCTGTTTTTT CATKGQSTGELFF few TRBD1 TRBJ2-2 TRBV10-3
TGTGCCATCAGTGCGTCTACCTCTTACACAGATACGCAGTATTTT CAISASTSYTDTQYF many . TRBJ2-3 TRBV10-3